The 5 T cell receptor beta chains reported below all come from one sample, sequenced in a study of ipilimumab plus nivolumab after autologous stem cell transplantation. Data came from immunoSEQ multiplex PCR; TCRdb stores just in-frame clones and leaves some out. The table has around 16,000 clones, approximately 80% seen once. The sample was PBMCs, taken in a trial of ipilimumab plus nivolumab as post-transplant consolidation. These receptors came from a male donor with diffuse large B-cell lymphoma.

The chain uses TRBV29-1 and TRBJ1-5, with D unresolved. Looked up from germline, CDR1 is SQVTM and CDR2 is ANQGSEA. This CDR3 is 13 amino acids long. V lost 1 base and J 2 bases, leaving 6 bases between the germline ends. CDR3 DNA: TGCAGCGTTGAAGTGGGAGGCAATCAGCCCCAGCATTTT. Translated, it gives CSVEVGGNQPQHF.

The chain recombines TRBV4-3 with TRBJ1-2, with a weak D call TRBD1 (5 bases). V lost 0 bases and J 4 bases, leaving 9 bases between the germline ends. This CDR3 has 14 amino acids. The germline V gene has CDR1 LGHNA and CDR2 YSLEER. The CDR3 protein is CASSQDGAVYGYTF. As DNA, the CDR3 is TGCGCCAGCAGCCAAGATGGGGCAGTCTATGGCTACACCTTC.

This chain joins TRBV7-9 and TRBJ1-4; TRBD1 might be the D (6 bases). CDR1 SEHNR and CDR2 FQNEAQ come from the germline V gene (reference sequence). This CDR3 is built from 14 residues. V gave up 5 bases and J gave up 8 bases, with 15 bases separating them. This CDR3 is CASSDRLRSEKLFF. For the CDR3, the DNA is TGTGCCAGCAGCGACAGGTTGAGGAGCGAAAAACTGTTTTTT.

The chain carries TRBV27 and TRBJ2-3, with TRBD1 identical over 7 bases. Trimming took 5 bases from V and 6 from J; bases not matched to a gene: 8. CDR1 is MNHEY, CDR2 SMNVEV, per germline (reference sequence). This CDR3 is 14 amino acids long. The CDR3 DNA is TGTGCCAGCAGTGGACCGACAGGGTTGGATACGCAGTATTTT. It is translated as CASSGPTGLDTQYF.

This clone was found a few times. This rearrangement joins TRBV4-2 to TRBJ1-6, with D perhaps matching TRBD1 (5 bases). CDR3 length: 14 residues. V lost 4 bases and J lost 8, with 12 bases in between. Germline V gene sequence: CDR1 LGHNA, CDR2 YNFKEQ. DNA for the CDR3: TGTGCCAGCAGCCTAGGACAAGCTGATTCACCCCTCCACTTT. Residues: CASSLGQADSPLHF.